Shown below are 22 T cell receptor beta chains from a single sample sequenced in a study of technical replicates of blood from several donors. This table comes from immunoSEQ multiplex PCR, and its TCRdb copy is limited to in-frame clones, with some not included. The sample yields 60,000 to 85,000 clones, roughly 92% seen once. Material: T cells isolated from PBMCs. These TCRs come from a human donor in good health.

The chain uses TRBV5-1 and TRBJ2-1; 10 bases agree with TRBD2. The CDR3 spans 16 residues. V was pared by 0 bases and J by 7 bases, with 7 bases of the junction left unmatched. Germline lookup yields CDR1 SGHRS and CDR2 YFSETQ. DNA for the CDR3: TGCGCCAGCAGCTTGGTAGCTAGCGGGAGATTGAATGAGCAGTTCTTC. Translation gives CASSLVASGRLNEQFF.

This rearrangement joins TRBV11-2 to TRBJ2-3; maybe TRBD1 (6 bases). Trimming shortened V by 3 bases and J by 6 bases, and 16 bases separated the two germline ends. The CDR3 runs 15 residues. Germline CDR1 reads SGHAT; CDR2 reads FQNNGV. The CDR3: CASSFTTGSLDTQYF. CDR3 coding DNA: TGTGCCAGCAGCTTCACGACAGGCTCTCTGGATACGCAGTATTTT.

The chain carries TRBV11-1 and TRBJ2-5; D possibly corresponds to TRBD2 (6 bases). The CDR3 loop spans 15 amino acids. Germline V lookup: CDR1 SGHAT, CDR2 FQDESV (reference sequence). The germline V and J ends were trimmed by 3 bases and 4 bases, with 15 bases remaining between them. The CDR3 DNA follows: TGTGCCAGCAGCTTGGCGGGAACCTGGGGAGAGACCCAGTACTTC. Encoded protein: CASSLAGTWGETQYF.

J is TRBJ2-7 and V is TRBV6-5; unclear D gene. The CDR3 spans 12 residues. Trimming cost V 6 bases and J 2 bases, with 8 bases left between them. In germline, CDR1 is MNHEY, CDR2 SVGAGI. Here the CDR3 reads CASRSDTYEQYF. The CDR3 DNA reads TGTGCCAGCAGGTCCGACACCTACGAGCAGTACTTC.

The CDR3 DNA sequence: TGTGCCAGTAGTCCGTACAGGGGAACTGAAGCTTTCTTT. Residues: CASSPYRGTEAFF. The genes are TRBV19 and TRBJ1-1; TRBD1 matches at 7 bases. Germline V lookup: CDR1 LNHDA, CDR2 SQIVND (reference sequence). With V trimmed by 5 bases and J by 5 bases, 5 bases remained unmatched. The CDR3 runs to 13 residues.

This chain links TRBV7-3 with TRBJ2-3; 7 bases fit TRBD2. The germline V gene encodes CDR1 SGHTA and CDR2 FQGTGA. After removal of 5 bases from V and 3 bases from J, the junction contained 5 bases not matched to a gene. CDR3 length: 14 amino acids. In nucleotides, the CDR3 is TGTGCCAGCAGCCTTTGGACTAGTACAGATACGCAGTATTTT. This translates into CASSLWTSTDTQYF. Using reference TRBV7-3 and TRBJ2-3 for the parts outside the CDR3, the full variable domain is GAGVSQTPSNKVTEKGKYVELRCDPISGHTALYWYRQSLGQGPEFLIYFQGTGAADDSGLPNDRFFAVRPEGSVSTLKIQRTERGDSAVYLCASSLWTSTDTQYFGPGTRLTVL.

This clone came up once. V gene TRBV19 combines with J gene TRBJ2-2; the D gene is possibly TRBD2 (5 bases). Trimming took 3 bases from V and 7 from J, leaving 6 bases between them. Germline-derived CDR1 and CDR2 are LNHDA and SQIVND (reference sequence). The CDR3 loop spans 12 amino acids. The CDR3 region is CASSMDFGELFF. CDR3 nucleotide sequence: TGTGCCAGTAGTATGGACTTCGGGGAGCTGTTTTTT.

This clone occurred once. The chain employs TRBV10-3 and TRBJ2-3; unclear D gene. This CDR3 has 15 amino acids. In germline, CDR1 is ENHRY, CDR2 SYGVKD. V lost 3 bases and J lost 0, with 10 bases in between. The CDR3 here is CAISDITRSTDTQYF. The DNA for the CDR3 is TGTGCCATCAGTGACATCACTCGCAGCACAGATACGCAGTATTTT.

The chain is built from TRBV7-9 and TRBJ2-7, with 9 bases matching TRBD1. V was pared by 2 bases and J by 7 bases, with 9 bases of the junction left unmatched. The germline V gene encodes CDR1 SEHNR and CDR2 FQNEAQ (reference sequence). This CDR3 has 15 residues. CDR3 loop: CASSLSGTGSLEQYF. The CDR3 coding sequence is TGTGCCAGCAGCTTATCCGGGACAGGGTCCTTGGAGCAGTACTTC. Drawing the rest from reference TRBV7-9 and TRBJ2-7, the complete variable domain is DTGVSQNPRHKITKRGQNVTFRCDPISEHNRLYWYRQTLGQGPEFLTYFQNEAQLEKSRLLSDRFSAERPKGSFSTLEIQRTEQGDSAMYLCASSLSGTGSLEQYFGPGTRLTVT.

This clone turned up a few times. The chain carries TRBV29-1 and TRBJ2-1, with D possibly being TRBD1 (9 bases). The germline V and J ends were trimmed by 7 bases and 14 bases, with 21 bases remaining between them. Germline V gene sequence: CDR1 SQVTM, CDR2 ANQGSEA. The CDR3 runs 12 residues. The CDR3 DNA follows: TGCAGCGGGGGACAGGGAGACGGGAGGGAGTTCTTC. This gives the protein CSGGQGDGREFF.

This chain connects TRBV7-2 to TRBJ2-3, with TRBD2 matching over 9 bases. Trimming removed 8 bases from V and 1 base from J; junction bases left unmatched: 7. The CDR3 totals 15 residues. Germline V gives CDR1 SGHTA, CDR2 FQGNSA. CDR3 bases: TGTGCCAGCCGCAGCGGGAGGTTTGGCACAGATACGCAGTATTTT. Translation gives CASRSGRFGTDTQYF.

The chain has TRBV5-4 and TRBJ2-2; D possibly corresponds to TRBD2 (6 bases). Looked up from germline, CDR1 is SGHNT and CDR2 is YYREEE (reference sequence). V lost 4 bases and J lost 5, with 12 bases in between. This CDR3 has 14 amino acids. The CDR3 DNA is TGTGCCAGCAGCCCCAGACTAGATACCGGGGAGCTGTTTTTT. It codes for CASSPRLDTGELFF.

V is TRBV6-5 and J is TRBJ2-7, with D perhaps matching TRBD2 (6 bases). The length of the CDR3 is 14 residues. V gave up 7 bases and J gave up 3 bases, with 16 bases separating them. CDR1 MNHEY and CDR2 SVGAGI come from the germline V gene. The CDR3 coding sequence is TGTGCCAGCACCCCATGGGGGGAGAGCTACGAGCAGTACTTC. Amino acids: CASTPWGESYEQYF.

The CDR3 DNA follows: TGTGCCAGCAGCCCTGACTACCTGCCCTACGAGCAGTACTTC. It translates to CASSPDYLPYEQYF. The V and J genes are TRBV9 and TRBJ2-7; a weak D match, TRBD2 (5 bases). Germline CDR1 and CDR2: SGDLS and YYNGEE. The CDR3 consists of 14 residues. Deletions cut 4 bases from V and 2 bases from J, with 13 bases between. Together with reference TRBV9 and TRBJ2-7, the CDR3 gives the full variable domain: DSGVTQTPKHLITATGQRVTLRCSPRSGDLSVYWYQQSLDQGLQFLIQYYNGEERAKGNILERFSAQQFPDLHSELNLSSLELGDSALYFCASSPDYLPYEQYFGPGTRLTVT.

V gene TRBV6-5 combines with J gene TRBJ2-1; 13 nucleotides match TRBD2. The CDR3 extends over 15 amino acids. J was trimmed by 12 bases and V by 6 bases; bases with no gene match: 11. Germline V gives CDR1 MNHEY, CDR2 SVGAGI. CDR3 loop: CASRTGLAGVRVQFF. CDR3 DNA sequence: TGTGCCAGCAGGACAGGACTAGCGGGAGTTAGAGTGCAGTTCTTC.

This chain links TRBV27 with TRBJ1-2; no reliable D call. CDR1 is MNHEY, CDR2 SMNVEV, per germline (reference sequence). V lost 5 bases to trimming and J lost 1 base, with 11 bases between them. There are 14 residues in the CDR3. The CDR3 region has the DNA TGTGCCAGCAGTCGCTTCGGGATTAACTATGGCTACACCTTC. Its protein is CASSRFGINYGYTF.

The chain links TRBV25-1 to TRBJ1-4; D gene uncertain. Looked up from germline, CDR1 is MGHDK and CDR2 is SYGVNS. This CDR3 has 14 amino acids. Deletions cut 4 bases from V and 0 bases from J, with 6 bases between. The CDR3 region has the DNA TGTGCCAGCAGTGTACCTACAACTAATGAAAAACTGTTTTTT. Its translation: CASSVPTTNEKLFF.

The V gene is TRBV5-1, the J gene TRBJ2-3; D is unresolved. V shed 2 bases and J shed 3 bases, with 4 bases lying between them. There are 12 residues in the CDR3. Germline CDR1 SGHRS, CDR2 YFSETQ. In DNA, the CDR3 is TGCGCCAGCAGCTTAGCGACAGATACGCAGTATTTT. As protein: CASSLATDTQYF.

The chain couples TRBV11-2 to TRBJ2-3; 12 bases are a match to TRBD2. Trimming took 5 bases from V and 4 from J; bases not matched to a gene: 4. The CDR3 extends over 15 amino acids. Per germline, CDR1 SGHAT and CDR2 FQNNGV. CDR3 amino acids: CASSQGLAGSDTQYF. The CDR3, as DNA: TGTGCCAGCAGCCAGGGACTAGCGGGCTCAGATACGCAGTATTTT.

The CDR3 sequence: CASSQFGGTQETQYF. The DNA of the CDR3 is TGTGCCAGCAGCCAATTCGGGGGGACCCAAGAGACCCAGTACTTC. The genes are TRBV4-2 and TRBJ2-5; 7 nucleotides align to TRBD2. Trimming at V came to 2 bases and at J to 1 base, leaving 4 bases not matched to a gene. The CDR3 sequence is 15 residues long. Per germline, CDR1 LGHNA and CDR2 YNFKEQ.

The V gene is TRBV11-3, the J gene TRBJ2-1, with 8 bases aligning to TRBD2. Germline-derived CDR1 and CDR2 are SGHNT and YENEEA. The J segment lost 9 bases and the V segment lost 2 bases, leaving 9 bases of the junction unmatched. CDR3 length: 15 residues. The CDR3 coding sequence is TGTGCCAGCAGCTTATGGACTAGCCCCCAGTTTGAGCAGTTCTTC. Protein: CASSLWTSPQFEQFF.

V usage is TRBV10-3 and J usage is TRBJ1-5; 9 bases fit TRBD1. This CDR3 is built from 14 residues. Germline lookup yields CDR1 ENHRY and CDR2 SYGVKD. J gave up 2 bases and V 4 bases, and 0 bases lay outside the gene matches. CDR3 region: CAISGDRGNQPQHF. CDR3 sequence (DNA): TGTGCCATCAGTGGGGACAGGGGCAATCAGCCCCAGCATTTT.